This T cell receptor (beta chain) was sequenced during a study of shared clonotypes between healthy human individuals. The length of the CDR3 is 15 residues. V shed 5 bases and J shed 4 bases, with 12 bases lying between them. CDR1 and CDR2 from the germline V gene are SGHAT and FQDESV (reference sequence). Method: immunoSEQ multiplex PCR; TCRdb's copy keeps in-frame clones and lacks some. The sample contains about 500,000 clones, roughly 80% of which appear only once. Sequencing used PBMCs. The chain employs TRBV11-1 and TRBJ2-6; D unresolved. The origin of this receptor is a woman in her thirties or forties in good health. Some clones in this sample may be carry-over from other donors' samples. The CDR3 loop is CASSPREVGANVLTF. In DNA, the CDR3 is TGTGCCAGCAGCCCCCGCGAGGTCGGGGCCAACGTCCTGACTTTC.